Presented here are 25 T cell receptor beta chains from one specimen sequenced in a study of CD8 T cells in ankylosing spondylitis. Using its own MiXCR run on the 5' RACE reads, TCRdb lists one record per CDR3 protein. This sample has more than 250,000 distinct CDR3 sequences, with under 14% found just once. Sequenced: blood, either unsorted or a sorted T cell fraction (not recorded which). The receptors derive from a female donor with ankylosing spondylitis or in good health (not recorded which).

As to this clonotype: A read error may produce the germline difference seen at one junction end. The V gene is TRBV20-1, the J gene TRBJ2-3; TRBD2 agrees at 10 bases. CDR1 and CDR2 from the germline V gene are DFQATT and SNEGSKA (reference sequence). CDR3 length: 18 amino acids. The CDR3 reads CCARDASGGAGYTDTQYF. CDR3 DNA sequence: TGCTGTGCTAGAGATGCAAGCGGGGGGGCCGGGTACACAGATACGCAGTATTTT.

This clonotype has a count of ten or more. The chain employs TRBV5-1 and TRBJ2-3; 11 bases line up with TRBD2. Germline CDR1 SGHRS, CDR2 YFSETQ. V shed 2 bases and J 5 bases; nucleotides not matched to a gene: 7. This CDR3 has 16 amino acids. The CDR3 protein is CASSFTSGGTIDTQYF. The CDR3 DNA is TGCGCCAGCAGCTTCACTAGCGGGGGAACTATAGATACGCAGTATTTT.

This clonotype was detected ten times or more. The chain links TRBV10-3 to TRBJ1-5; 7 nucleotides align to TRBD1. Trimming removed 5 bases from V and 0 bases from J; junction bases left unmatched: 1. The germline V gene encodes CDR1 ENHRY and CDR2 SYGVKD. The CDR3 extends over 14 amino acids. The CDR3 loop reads CAISRDSSNQPQHF. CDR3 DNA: TGTGCCATCAGTCGGGACAGTAGCAATCAGCCCCAGCATTTT.

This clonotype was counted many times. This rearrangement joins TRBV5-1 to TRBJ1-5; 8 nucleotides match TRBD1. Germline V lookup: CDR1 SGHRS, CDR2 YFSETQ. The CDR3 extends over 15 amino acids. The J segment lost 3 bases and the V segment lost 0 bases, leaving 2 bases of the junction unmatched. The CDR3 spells CASSLEGQVNQPQHF. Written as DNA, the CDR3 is TGCGCCAGCAGCTTGGAGGGACAGGTCAATCAGCCCCAGCATTTT.

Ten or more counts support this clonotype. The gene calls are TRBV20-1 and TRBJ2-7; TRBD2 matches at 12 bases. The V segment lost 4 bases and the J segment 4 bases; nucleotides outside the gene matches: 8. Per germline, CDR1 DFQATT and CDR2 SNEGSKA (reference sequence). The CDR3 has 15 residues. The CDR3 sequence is CSAKLLAGGPYEQYF. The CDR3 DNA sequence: TGCAGTGCTAAGCTTCTAGCGGGAGGGCCGTACGAGCAGTACTTC.

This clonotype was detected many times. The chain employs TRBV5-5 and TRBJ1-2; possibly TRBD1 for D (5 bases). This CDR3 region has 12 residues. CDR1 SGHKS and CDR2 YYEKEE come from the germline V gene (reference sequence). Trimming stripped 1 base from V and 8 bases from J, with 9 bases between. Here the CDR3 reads CASSLIQDGYTF. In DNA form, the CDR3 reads TGTGCCAGCAGCTTGATACAGGACGGCTACACCTTC.

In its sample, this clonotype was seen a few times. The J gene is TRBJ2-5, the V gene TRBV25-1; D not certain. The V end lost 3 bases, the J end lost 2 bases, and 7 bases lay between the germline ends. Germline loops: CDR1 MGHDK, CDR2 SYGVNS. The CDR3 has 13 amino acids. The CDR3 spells CASSDHGQETQYF. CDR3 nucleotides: TGTGCCAGCAGTGACCACGGGCAAGAGACCCAGTACTTC.

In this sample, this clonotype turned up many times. The CDR3: CASSVSGGPNEKLFF. For the CDR3, the DNA is TGTGCCAGCAGCGTCTCCGGGGGTCCTAATGAAAAACTGTTTTTT. The genes are TRBV9 and TRBJ1-4, with a possible D match to TRBD1 (5 bases). V was trimmed by 2 bases and J by 3 bases, leaving 11 bases between them. The V gene's germline CDR1 is SGDLS and CDR2 YYNGEE. The CDR3 extends over 15 amino acids.

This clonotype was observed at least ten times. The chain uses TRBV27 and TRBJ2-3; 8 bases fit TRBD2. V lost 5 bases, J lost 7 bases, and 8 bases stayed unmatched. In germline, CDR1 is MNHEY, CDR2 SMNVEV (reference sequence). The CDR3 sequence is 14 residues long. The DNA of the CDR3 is TGTGCCAGCAGTCCAGGGACTAGACGATATACGCAGTATTTT. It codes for CASSPGTRRYTQYF.

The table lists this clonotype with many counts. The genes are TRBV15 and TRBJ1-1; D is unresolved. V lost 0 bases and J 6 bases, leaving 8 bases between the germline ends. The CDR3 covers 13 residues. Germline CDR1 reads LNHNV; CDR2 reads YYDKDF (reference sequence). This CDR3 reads CATSRDIKAEAFF. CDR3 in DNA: TGTGCCACCAGCAGAGATATCAAGGCTGAAGCTTTCTTT. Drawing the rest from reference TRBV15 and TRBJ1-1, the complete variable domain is DAMVIQNPRYQVTQFGKPVTLSCSQTLNHNVMYWYQQKSSQAPKLLFHYYDKDFNNEADTPDNFQSRRPNTSFCFLDIRSPGLGDTAMYLCATSRDIKAEAFFGQGTRLTVV.

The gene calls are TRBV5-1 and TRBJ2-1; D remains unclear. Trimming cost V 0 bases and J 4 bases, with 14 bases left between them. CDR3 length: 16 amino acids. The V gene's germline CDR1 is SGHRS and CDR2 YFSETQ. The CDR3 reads CASSLGRHLLYNEQFF. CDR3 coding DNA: TGCGCCAGCAGCTTGGGGCGGCATCTTCTTTACAATGAGCAGTTCTTC.

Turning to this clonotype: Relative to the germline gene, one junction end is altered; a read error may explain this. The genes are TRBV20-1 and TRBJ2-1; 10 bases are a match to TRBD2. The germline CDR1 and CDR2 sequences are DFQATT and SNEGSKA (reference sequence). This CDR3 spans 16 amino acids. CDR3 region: CCARGSIAGGYNEQFF. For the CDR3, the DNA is TGCTGTGCTAGGGGTTCTATAGCGGGGGGCTACAATGAGCAGTTCTTC.

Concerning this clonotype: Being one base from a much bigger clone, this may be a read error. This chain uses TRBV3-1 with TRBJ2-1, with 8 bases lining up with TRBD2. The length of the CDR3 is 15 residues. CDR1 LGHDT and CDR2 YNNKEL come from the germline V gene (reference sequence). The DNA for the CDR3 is TGTGCCAGCAGCCGGGGCGGCGGGGGGAACAATGGGCAGTTCTTC. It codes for CASSRGGGGNNGQFF.

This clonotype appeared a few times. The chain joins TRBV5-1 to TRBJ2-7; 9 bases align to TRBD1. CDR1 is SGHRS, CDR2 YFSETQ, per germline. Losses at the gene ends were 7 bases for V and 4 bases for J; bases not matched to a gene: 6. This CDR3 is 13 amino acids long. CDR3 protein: CASGRQGGYEQYF. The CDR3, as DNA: TGCGCCAGCGGTAGACAGGGGGGGTACGAGCAGTACTTC.

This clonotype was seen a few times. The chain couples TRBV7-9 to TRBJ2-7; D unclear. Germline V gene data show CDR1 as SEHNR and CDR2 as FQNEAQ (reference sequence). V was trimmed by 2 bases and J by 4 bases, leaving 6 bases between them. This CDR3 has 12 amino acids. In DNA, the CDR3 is TGTGCCAGCAGCTTAAAACAATACGAGCAGTACTTC. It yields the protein CASSLKQYEQYF.

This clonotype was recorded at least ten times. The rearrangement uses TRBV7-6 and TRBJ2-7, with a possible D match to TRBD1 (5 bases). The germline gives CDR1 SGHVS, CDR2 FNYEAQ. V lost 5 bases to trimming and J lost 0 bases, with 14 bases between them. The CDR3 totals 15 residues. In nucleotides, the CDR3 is TGTGCCAGCAGCCCCATGGGGCGGAGCTCCTACGAGCAGTACTTC. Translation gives CASSPMGRSSYEQYF.

CDR3 bases: TGTGCCAGCAGCTTAGCTCCGGGGGCAGTAAATACTGAAGCTTTCTTT. Its translation is CASSLAPGAVNTEAFF. This rearrangement joins TRBV7-8 to TRBJ1-1, with D perhaps TRBD1 (6 bases). The CDR3 has 16 residues. The V gene's germline CDR1 is SGHVS and CDR2 FQNEAQ. V was clipped by 0 bases and J by 5 bases, with 16 bases between them.

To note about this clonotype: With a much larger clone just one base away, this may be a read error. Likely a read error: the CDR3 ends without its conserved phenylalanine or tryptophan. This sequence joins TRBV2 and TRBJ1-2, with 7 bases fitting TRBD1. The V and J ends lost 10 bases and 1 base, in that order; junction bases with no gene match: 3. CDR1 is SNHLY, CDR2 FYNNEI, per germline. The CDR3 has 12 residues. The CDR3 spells CANYRGNYGYTL. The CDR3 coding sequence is TGTGCCAACTACAGGGGTAACTATGGCTACACCTTA.

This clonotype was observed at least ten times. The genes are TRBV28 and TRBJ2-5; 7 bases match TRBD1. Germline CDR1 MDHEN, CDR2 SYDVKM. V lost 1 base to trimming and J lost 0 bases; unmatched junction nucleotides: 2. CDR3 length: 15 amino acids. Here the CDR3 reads CASSLLTGNQETQYF. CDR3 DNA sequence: TGTGCCAGCAGTTTATTGACAGGGAACCAAGAGACCCAGTACTTC.

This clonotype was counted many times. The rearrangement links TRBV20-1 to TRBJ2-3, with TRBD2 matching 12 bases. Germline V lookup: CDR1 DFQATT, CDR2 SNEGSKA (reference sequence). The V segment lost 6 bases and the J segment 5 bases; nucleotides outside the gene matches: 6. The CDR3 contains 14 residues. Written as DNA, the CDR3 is TGCAGTGCGCAACTAGCGGGAGGTGGAGATACGCAGTATTTT. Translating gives CSAQLAGGGDTQYF.

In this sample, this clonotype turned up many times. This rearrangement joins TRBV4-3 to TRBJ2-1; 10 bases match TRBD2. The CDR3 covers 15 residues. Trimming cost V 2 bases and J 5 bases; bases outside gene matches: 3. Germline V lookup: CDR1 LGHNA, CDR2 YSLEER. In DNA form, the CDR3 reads TGCGCCAGCAGCCAAACTAGCGGGACCAACAATGAGCAGTTCTTC. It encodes CASSQTSGTNNEQFF.

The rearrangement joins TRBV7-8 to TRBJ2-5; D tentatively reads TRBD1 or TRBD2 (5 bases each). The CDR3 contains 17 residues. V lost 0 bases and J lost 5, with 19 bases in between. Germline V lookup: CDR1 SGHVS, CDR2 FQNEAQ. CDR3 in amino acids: CASSLARRGAGSETQYF. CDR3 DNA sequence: TGTGCCAGCAGCTTAGCGAGGAGAGGGGCCGGATCGGAGACCCAGTACTTC.

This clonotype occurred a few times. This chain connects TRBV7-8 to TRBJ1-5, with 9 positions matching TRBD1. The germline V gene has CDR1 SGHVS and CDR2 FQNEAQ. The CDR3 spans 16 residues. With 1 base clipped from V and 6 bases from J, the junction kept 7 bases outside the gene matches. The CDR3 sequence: CASSLVQGARSQPQHF. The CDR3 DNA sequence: TGTGCCAGCAGCTTAGTACAGGGGGCGAGGAGTCAGCCCCAGCATTTT.

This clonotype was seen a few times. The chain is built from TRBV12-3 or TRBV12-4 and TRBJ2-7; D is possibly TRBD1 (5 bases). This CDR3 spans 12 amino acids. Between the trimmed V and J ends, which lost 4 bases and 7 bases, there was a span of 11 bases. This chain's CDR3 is CASSSRVREQYF. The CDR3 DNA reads TGTGCCAGCAGTTCCAGGGTGAGAGAGCAGTACTTC.

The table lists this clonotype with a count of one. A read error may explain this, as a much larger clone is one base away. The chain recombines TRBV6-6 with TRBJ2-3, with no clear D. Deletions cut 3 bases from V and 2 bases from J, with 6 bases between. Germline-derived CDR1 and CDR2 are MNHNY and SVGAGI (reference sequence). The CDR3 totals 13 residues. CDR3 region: CASSYIPTDTQYF. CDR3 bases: TGTGCCAGCAGTTATATTCCCACAGATACGCAGTATTTT.